The 32 T cell receptor beta chains below come from one sample, sequenced in a study of CD8+ T cells in alopecia areata. Treatment specified: oral pan-JAK inhibitor, 5-10 mg twice daily. In each case, RNA was isolated and then reverse transcribed into cDNA as the sequencing template. Clones were read by immunoSEQ multiplex PCR, and TCRdb kept only the in-frame ones, dropping some. The sample includes under 110,000 clones, 55% to 75% of them seen just once. Sequenced material: CD8+ T cells sorted from blood, taken at week 56, from a patient treated with tofacitinib. These receptors were obtained from a human donor with alopecia areata.

The V and J genes are TRBV29-1 and TRBJ1-1; TRBD1 is a possible D gene (5 bases). This CDR3 spans 13 amino acids. The germline V and J ends were trimmed by 3 bases and 4 bases, with 12 bases remaining between them. Germline loops: CDR1 SQVTM, CDR2 ANQGSEA. Here the CDR3 reads CSVDPGGATEAFF. The CDR3, as DNA: TGCAGCGTTGATCCAGGAGGGGCCACTGAAGCTTTCTTT.

V and J are TRBV4-1 and TRBJ1-3; a possible D gene is TRBD1 (5 bases). Germline CDR1 MGHRA, CDR2 YSYEKL. The CDR3 consists of 18 residues. The V and J ends lost 5 bases and 0 bases respectively, with 20 bases between them. This CDR3 is CASSSRQITGVSGNTIYF. CDR3 DNA: TGCGCCAGCAGCTCGCGACAGATCACGGGAGTCTCTGGAAACACCATATATTTT.

This clone was observed a handful of times. The chain carries TRBV5-6 and TRBJ2-5; 12 bases align to TRBD1. The CDR3 consists of 15 residues. J was trimmed by 7 bases and V by 2 bases; bases with no gene match: 6. Germline loops: CDR1 SGHDT, CDR2 YYEEEE. CDR3 sequence reads: CASSFRDRGRGTQYF. CDR3 sequence (DNA): TGTGCCAGCAGCTTCCGGGACAGGGGGCGAGGGACCCAGTACTTC. Combining the CDR3 with reference TRBV5-6 and TRBJ2-5 gives the whole variable domain DAGVTQSPTHLIKTRGQQVTLRCSPKSGHDTVSWYQQALGQGPQFIFQYYEEEERQRGNFPDRFSGHQFPNYSSELNVNALLLGDSALYLCASSFRDRGRGTQYFGPGTRLLVL.

Here the CDR3 DNA reads TGTGCCAGCATTCCCCGGGGAGGGGGCGGCTACACCTTC. Its protein is CASIPRGGGGYTF. The chain carries TRBV2 and TRBJ1-2; 7 bases match TRBD1. CDR3 length equals 13 residues. V shed 7 bases and J 8 bases; nucleotides not matched to a gene: 10. The V gene's germline CDR1 is SNHLY and CDR2 FYNNEI.

The chain couples TRBV4-1 to TRBJ1-5; D is unresolved. Trimming took off 0 bases at V and 10 bases at J, with 16 bases between the two ends. Per the germline V gene, CDR1 is MGHRA and CDR2 is YSYEKL. The CDR3 sequence is 15 residues long. The CDR3 is CASSQDPLRRVPQHF. The CDR3 bases are TGCGCCAGCAGCCAAGACCCCCTTCGGCGGGTCCCCCAGCATTTT.

The chain joins TRBV11-2 to TRBJ2-5, with D possibly called TRBD1 or TRBD2 (5 bases each). Germline CDR1 and CDR2: SGHAT and FQNNGV. CDR3 length: 11 amino acids. The germline V and J ends were trimmed by 3 bases and 7 bases, with 6 bases remaining between them. The CDR3 coding sequence is TGTGCCAGCAGCTTCGGGGCGACCCAGTACTTC. It is translated as CASSFGATQYF.

The chain employs TRBV7-9 and TRBJ1-1, with 7 bases that match TRBD1. This CDR3 is built from 14 residues. The V gene's germline CDR1 is SEHNR and CDR2 FQNEAQ (reference sequence). With V trimmed by 5 bases and J by 6 bases, 9 bases remained unmatched. The CDR3 DNA sequence: TGTGCCAGCAGCCCGAACGTAGGGACAGCTGAAGCTTTCTTT. Its translation is CASSPNVGTAEAFF.

The chain joins TRBV27 to TRBJ1-1, with D possibly being TRBD1 (5 bases). With 3 bases removed from V and 4 bases from J, the gap between germline ends came to 12 bases. The CDR3 length is 14 residues. Germline V gene sequence: CDR1 MNHEY, CDR2 SMNVEV (reference sequence). Here the CDR3 DNA reads TGTGCCAGCAGTTTTGCCAGGGAGGGCACTGAAGCTTTCTTT. Its translation is CASSFAREGTEAFF.

This chain uses TRBV5-6 with TRBJ1-5, with D uncertain. Germline V CDR1 and CDR2: SGHDT, YYEEEE. Trimming removed 2 bases from V and 2 bases from J, with 8 bases in between. The CDR3 extends over 14 amino acids. CDR3 sequence (DNA): TGTGCCAGCAGCTTCCGAGGCGGCAATCAGCCCCAGCATTTT. It specifies CASSFRGGNQPQHF.

The rearrangement joins TRBV7-8 to TRBJ1-1, with unresolved D. Germline V CDR1 and CDR2: SGHVS, FQNEAQ. This CDR3 is 15 amino acids long. V was trimmed by 4 bases and J by 1 base, leaving 13 bases between them. The CDR3 loop is CASSWYTVGNTEAFF. The CDR3 coding sequence is TGTGCCAGCAGCTGGTATACGGTGGGGAACACTGAAGCTTTCTTT.

V gene TRBV9 combines with J gene TRBJ1-2; the D is unclear. CDR3 size: 11 residues. V was clipped by 4 bases and J by 8 bases, with 9 bases between them. Per germline, CDR1 SGDLS and CDR2 YYNGEE. The CDR3, as DNA: TGTGCCAGCAGCCTCGGACGCGGCTACACCTTC. Residues: CASSLGRGYTF.

This clone was counted between two and nine times. The chain recombines TRBV29-1 with TRBJ2-5; 7 bases line up with TRBD2. Germline V gene data show CDR1 as SQVTM and CDR2 as ANQGSEA. The CDR3 sequence is 12 residues long. The ends lost 3 bases at V and 2 bases at J; junction bases unmatched: 0. The CDR3 protein is CSVEGLQETQYF. The CDR3 nucleotides read TGCAGCGTTGAGGGACTACAAGAGACCCAGTACTTC.

V usage is TRBV30 and J usage is TRBJ1-5; TRBD1 is a possible D gene (5 bases). This CDR3 region has 14 residues. The V gene lost 0 bases and the J gene lost 5 bases, with 11 bases spanning the gap. In germline, CDR1 is GTSNPN, CDR2 SVGIG (reference sequence). The DNA for the CDR3 is TGTGCCTGGAGTGTAGGGCAGGGTGATCAGCCCCAGCATTTT. It is translated as CAWSVGQGDQPQHF.

CDR3 sequence (DNA): TGTGCCAGCAGCTCTCCGGTCGGAGCCCATCGGTCCCTCCACTTT. Protein sequence: CASSSPVGAHRSLHF. The genes are TRBV7-9 and TRBJ1-6; D remains ambiguous. V was clipped by 4 bases and J by 14 bases, with 21 bases between them. Germline V gives CDR1 SEHNR, CDR2 FQNEAQ (reference sequence). This CDR3 contains 15 residues.

The chain links TRBV6-5 to TRBJ2-1; D ambiguous. Between the trimmed V and J ends, which lost 4 bases and 6 bases, there was a span of 7 bases. The CDR3 is 12 residues long. CDR1 is MNHEY and CDR2 is SVGAGI in the germline V gene. The CDR3 spells CASSSSGNEQFF. The CDR3 DNA reads as TGTGCCAGCAGTTCGTCGGGCAATGAGCAGTTCTTC.

The rearrangement uses TRBV7-9 and TRBJ2-2, with D possibly TRBD1 on 5 matching bases. The length of the CDR3 is 13 residues. The V gene lost 4 bases and the J gene lost 6 bases, with 9 bases spanning the gap. Per germline, CDR1 SEHNR and CDR2 FQNEAQ (reference sequence). The CDR3 is CASSSEGAGELFF. The DNA for the CDR3 is TGTGCCAGCAGCTCAGAAGGGGCCGGGGAGCTGTTTTTT.

CDR3 sequence (DNA): TGTGCCTGGAGTTCGGGACTCATAACGGATACGCAGTATTTT. Translation: CAWSSGLITDTQYF. The gene calls are TRBV30 and TRBJ2-3; D might be TRBD2 (6 bases). The CDR3 is 14 amino acids. The ends were cut back, 2 bases at V and 6 bases at J, with 15 bases in the middle. Germline V gene lookup returns CDR1 GTSNPN and CDR2 SVGIG (reference sequence).

The chain uses TRBV5-1 and TRBJ2-7; the D is unclear. CDR1 SGHRS and CDR2 YFSETQ come from the germline V gene. The CDR3 has 10 amino acids. V lost 2 bases and J 6 bases, leaving 3 bases between the germline ends. The CDR3 protein is CASSFREQYF. The CDR3 DNA follows: TGCGCCAGCAGCTTCCGCGAGCAGTACTTC. The full variable domain, in which reference TRBV5-1 and TRBJ2-7 provide the parts outside the CDR3, is KAGVTQTPRYLIKTRGQQVTLSCSPISGHRSVSWYQQTPGQGLQFLFEYFSETQRNKGNFPGRFSGRQFSNSRSEMNVSTLELGDSALYLCASSFREQYFGPGTRLTVT.

This chain joins TRBV4-1 and TRBJ2-5; D is uncertain. Deletions cut 0 bases from V and 2 bases from J, with 1 base between. CDR3 length equals 12 residues. CDR1 is MGHRA and CDR2 is YSYEKL in the germline V gene. CDR3 sequence: CASSQDQETQYF. CDR3 sequence (DNA): TGCGCCAGCAGCCAAGATCAAGAGACCCAGTACTTC.

The CDR3 protein is CASSIGSAGANVLTF. DNA for the CDR3: TGTGCCAGTAGTATTGGGAGTGCTGGGGCCAACGTCCTGACTTTC. The rearrangement joins TRBV19 to TRBJ2-6; a possible D gene is TRBD2 (5 bases). V was shortened by 3 bases and J by 2 bases, with 8 bases between the two germline ends. Germline V gene lookup returns CDR1 LNHDA and CDR2 SQIVND (reference sequence). The CDR3 is made up of 15 amino acids.

This clone was seen a few times. This sequence joins TRBV27 and TRBJ2-5; D ambiguous. The CDR3 runs 16 residues. Germline assignment: CDR1 MNHEY and CDR2 SMNVEV (reference sequence). The ends were cut back, 5 bases at V and 3 bases at J, with 19 bases in the middle. The CDR3 spells CASSGDVWDREETQYF. CDR3 in DNA: TGTGCCAGCAGTGGGGATGTTTGGGATCGGGAAGAGACCCAGTACTTC.

CDR3 in DNA: TGTGCCAGCAGCTCCGGGTCGAACACTGAAGCTTTCTTT. This encodes CASSSGSNTEAFF. The chain employs TRBV11-2 and TRBJ1-1, with D uncertain. With 4 bases removed from V and 1 base from J, the gap between germline ends came to 7 bases. The CDR3 loop spans 13 amino acids. Germline-derived CDR1 and CDR2 are SGHAT and FQNNGV.

The rearrangement uses TRBV6-6 and TRBJ1-5; a possible D gene is TRBD1 (5 bases). The CDR3 length is 13 residues. V shed 0 bases and J shed 7 bases, with 7 bases lying between them. Germline CDR1 is MNHNY and CDR2 is SVGAGI (reference sequence). CDR3: CASSYSPGQPQHF. In nucleotides, the CDR3 is TGTGCCAGCAGTTACTCCCCAGGGCAGCCCCAGCATTTT.

This clone was counted only a few times. This sequence joins TRBV7-9 and TRBJ2-1; D perhaps matches TRBD2 (5 bases). Between the trimmed V and J ends, which lost 5 bases and 8 bases, there was a span of 7 bases. Germline loops: CDR1 SEHNR, CDR2 FQNEAQ (reference sequence). This CDR3 has 11 residues. CDR3 region: CASSGGDEQFF. As DNA, the CDR3 is TGTGCCAGCAGCGGAGGTGATGAGCAGTTCTTC.

The chain links TRBV10-2 to TRBJ2-1; D is ambiguous. V was pared by 5 bases and J by 4 bases, with 6 bases between. This CDR3 is built from 12 residues. The germline V gene encodes CDR1 WSHSY and CDR2 SAAADI. CDR3 nucleotide sequence: TGCGCCAGCAGTCTTTCATACAATGAGCAGTTCTTC. It is translated as CASSLSYNEQFF.

The gene calls are TRBV30 and TRBJ2-3; 8 bases line up with TRBD1. CDR1 GTSNPN and CDR2 SVGIG come from the germline V gene (reference sequence). The CDR3 consists of 12 residues. V shed 2 bases and J 9 bases; nucleotides not matched to a gene: 4. CDR3 amino acids: CAWSPTGETQYF. CDR3 sequence (DNA): TGTGCCTGGAGTCCGACAGGGGAAACGCAGTATTTT.

The V gene is TRBV19, the J gene TRBJ2-2, with 9 bases fitting TRBD2. This CDR3 spans 17 amino acids. Germline V gene data show CDR1 as LNHDA and CDR2 as SQIVND (reference sequence). With V trimmed by 0 bases and J by 7 bases, 9 bases remained unmatched. CDR3 loop: CASSIENLAGPGGELFF. The CDR3 nucleotides read TGTGCCAGTAGTATAGAGAATCTAGCGGGGCCTGGCGGGGAGCTGTTTTTT.

The chain links TRBV7-2 to TRBJ2-5; weak D call: TRBD2 (7 bases). The CDR3 sequence is 15 residues long. Between the trimmed V and J ends, which lost 2 bases and 1 base, there was a span of 11 bases. CDR1 is SGHTA and CDR2 is FQGNSA in the germline V gene. The CDR3 nucleotides read TGTGCCAGCAGCTTATGGGGGGGCCCCCAAGAGACCCAGTACTTC. It codes for CASSLWGGPQETQYF.

This clone was recorded at least ten times. The chain uses TRBV5-5 and TRBJ1-2; D perhaps matches TRBD1 (6 bases). Deletions cut 4 bases from V and 13 bases from J, with 14 bases between. The CDR3 sequence is 11 residues long. Germline V gives CDR1 SGHKS, CDR2 YYEKEE (reference sequence). CDR3 nucleotides: TGTGCCAGCAGCATCAACAGGGAAAGCACCTTC. As protein: CASSINRESTF.

This sequence joins TRBV15 and TRBJ1-2, with 8 bases fitting TRBD1. Per the germline V gene, CDR1 is LNHNV and CDR2 is YYDKDF (reference sequence). This CDR3 has 12 residues. V dropped 8 bases and J dropped 2; count of bases not matched to a gene: 1. CDR3 coding DNA: TGTGCCACCGGGGACAGGAACTATGGCTACACCTTC. Encoded protein: CATGDRNYGYTF.

In nucleotides, the CDR3 is TGTGCCAGCAGCGGGACCCTGGGTGAAGCTTTCTTT. Translation: CASSGTLGEAFF. V gene TRBV11-2 combines with J gene TRBJ1-1, with D possibly being TRBD1 (5 bases). Germline V gene data show CDR1 as SGHAT and CDR2 as FQNNGV. Trimming left V 5 bases short and J 7 bases short, with 11 bases between. This CDR3 has 12 residues.

The chain uses TRBV5-1 and TRBJ1-1; TRBD1 might be the D (6 bases). Trimming took 2 bases from V and 0 from J, leaving 14 bases between them. This CDR3 comprises 16 residues. CDR1 is SGHRS and CDR2 is YFSETQ in the germline V gene. The CDR3 protein is CASSFRDNALNTEAFF. In DNA, the CDR3 is TGCGCCAGCAGCTTTCGGGACAACGCTTTGAACACTGAAGCTTTCTTT. Variable domain in full (rest from reference TRBV5-1 and TRBJ1-1): KAGVTQTPRYLIKTRGQQVTLSCSPISGHRSVSWYQQTPGQGLQFLFEYFSETQRNKGNFPGRFSGRQFSNSRSEMNVSTLELGDSALYLCASSFRDNALNTEAFFGQGTRLTVV.